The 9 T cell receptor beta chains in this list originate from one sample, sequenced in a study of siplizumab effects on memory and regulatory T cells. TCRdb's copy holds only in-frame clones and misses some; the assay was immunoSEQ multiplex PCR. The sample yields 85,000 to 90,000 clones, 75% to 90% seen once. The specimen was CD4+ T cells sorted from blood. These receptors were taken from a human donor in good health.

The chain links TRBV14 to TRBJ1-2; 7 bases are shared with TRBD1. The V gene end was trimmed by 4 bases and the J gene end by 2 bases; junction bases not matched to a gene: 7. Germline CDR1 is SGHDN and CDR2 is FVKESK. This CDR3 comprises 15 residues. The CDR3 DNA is TGTGCCAGCAGCCGCCAAGGACAGGCGAACTATGGCTACACCTTC. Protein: CASSRQGQANYGYTF.

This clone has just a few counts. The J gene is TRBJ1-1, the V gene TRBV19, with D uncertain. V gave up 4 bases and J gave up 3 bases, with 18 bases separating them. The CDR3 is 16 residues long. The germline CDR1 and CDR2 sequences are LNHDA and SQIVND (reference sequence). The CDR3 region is CASSTQTQFLDTEAFF. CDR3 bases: TGTGCCAGTAGTACCCAAACACAGTTCCTGGACACTGAAGCTTTCTTT.

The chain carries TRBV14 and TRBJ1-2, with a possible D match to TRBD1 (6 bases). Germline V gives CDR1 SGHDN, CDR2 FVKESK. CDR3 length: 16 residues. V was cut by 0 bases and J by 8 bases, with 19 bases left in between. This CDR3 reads CASSQEYRESVWGYTF. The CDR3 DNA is TGTGCCAGCAGCCAAGAGTACAGGGAATCAGTGTGGGGCTACACCTTC.

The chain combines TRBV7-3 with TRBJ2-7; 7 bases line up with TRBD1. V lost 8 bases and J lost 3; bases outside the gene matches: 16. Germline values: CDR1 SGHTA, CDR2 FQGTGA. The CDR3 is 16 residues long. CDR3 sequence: CASGSGYWGQIYEQYF. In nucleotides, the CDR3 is TGTGCCAGCGGATCTGGGTACTGGGGACAGATCTACGAGCAGTACTTC.

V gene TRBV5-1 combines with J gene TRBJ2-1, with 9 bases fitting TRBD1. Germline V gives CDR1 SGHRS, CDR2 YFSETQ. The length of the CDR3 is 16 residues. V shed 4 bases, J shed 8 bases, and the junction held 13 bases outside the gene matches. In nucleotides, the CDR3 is TGCGCCAGCAGCCTAATGGGACAGGGAATCGCGGATGAGCAGTTCTTC. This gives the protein CASSLMGQGIADEQFF.

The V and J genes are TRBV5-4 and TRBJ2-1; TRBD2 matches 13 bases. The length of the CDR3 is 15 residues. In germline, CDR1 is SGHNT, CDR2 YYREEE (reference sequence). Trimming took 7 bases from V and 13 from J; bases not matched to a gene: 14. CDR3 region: CASDSGLAGVGPQFF. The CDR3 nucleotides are TGTGCCAGCGACTCAGGACTAGCGGGAGTAGGGCCACAGTTCTTC.

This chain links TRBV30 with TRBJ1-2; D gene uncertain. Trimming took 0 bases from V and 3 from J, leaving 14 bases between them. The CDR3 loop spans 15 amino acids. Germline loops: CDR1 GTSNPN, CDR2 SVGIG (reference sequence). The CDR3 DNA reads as TGTGCCTGGAGTGTAGGACGGGTTGGTCACTATGGCTACACCTTC. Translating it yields CAWSVGRVGHYGYTF.

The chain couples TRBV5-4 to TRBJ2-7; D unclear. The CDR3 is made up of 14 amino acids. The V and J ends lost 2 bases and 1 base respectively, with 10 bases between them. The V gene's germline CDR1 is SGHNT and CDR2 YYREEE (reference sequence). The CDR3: CASSFGSSSYEQYF. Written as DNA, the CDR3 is TGTGCCAGCAGCTTCGGGTCATCTTCCTACGAGCAGTACTTC.

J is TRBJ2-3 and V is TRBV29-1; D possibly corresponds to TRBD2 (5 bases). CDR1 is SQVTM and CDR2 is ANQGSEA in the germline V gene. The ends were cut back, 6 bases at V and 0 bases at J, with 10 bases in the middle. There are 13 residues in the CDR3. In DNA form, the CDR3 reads TGCAGCGTCTCTAGCAGGAGCACAGATACGCAGTATTTT. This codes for CSVSSRSTDTQYF.